This entry concerns a single T cell receptor beta chain. Its matching antigen is unknown. Amplification of TCR alpha and beta CDR3 regions from RNA used iRepertoire nested multiplex PCR. TCRdb redid the calling of the multiplex PCR reads with MiXCR, one entry per CDR3 protein. The sample includes about 140,000 distinct CDR3 sequences, 35% to 50% seen only once; the top ten take around 20%. The sample is drawn from a study of glioma-infiltrating T cells. Broader study findings: Above-expected tissue-blood divergence occurred in all gliomas, most in low-grade ones.

Germline CDR1 is LNHDA and CDR2 is SQIVND (reference sequence). V was cut by 3 bases and J by 6 bases, with 12 bases left in between. The CDR3 spans 14 residues. The rearrangement links TRBV19 to TRBJ2-1; D may be TRBD2 (5 bases). This sequence was found in a human donor with low-grade glioma or glioblastoma, undergoing nonglioma brain surgery, or in good health (not recorded which). Sequenced input: glioma tissue, nonneoplastic brain tissue, or PBMCs (not recorded which). The CDR3 is CASSIQLVSNEQFF. CDR3 in DNA: TGTGCCAGTAGTATTCAACTAGTATCCAATGAGCAGTTCTTC.